The 16 T cell receptor beta chains in this list originate from one sample, sequenced in a study of T cells in severe cutaneous drug reactions. Libraries were made by iRepertoire multiplex PCR with TCR subtype-specific primers for bulk and single-cell sequencing. TCRdb re-called the multiplex PCR reads and catalogs CDR3 proteins one per entry, DNA excluded. The record lists tens of thousands of distinct CDR3 sequences, of which the ten most abundant hold 7.5%. Carbamazepine had induced Stevens-Johnson syndrome or toxic epidermal necrolysis in the sequenced donors. The sequencing input was PBMCs. Every receptor here comes from a human donor with toxic epidermal necrolysis, a severe cutaneous drug reaction.

The rearrangement uses TRBV24-1 and TRBJ2-1. From germline, CDR1 is KGHDR and CDR2 SFDVKD. This CDR3 has 11 residues. CDR3 sequence: CATRTKNEQFF.

This clonotype is classed as medium-sized by frequency. The chain is built from TRBV2 and TRBJ2-1. The CDR3 length is 13 residues. Germline CDR1 is SNHLY and CDR2 is FYNNEI. CDR3 residues: CASSEAGTAREFF.

The chain carries TRBV7-2 and TRBJ1-5. The CDR3 has 12 amino acids. Per germline, CDR1 SGHTA and CDR2 FQGNSA. This chain's CDR3 is CASRPPLKPQHF.

The chain is built from TRBV3-1 and TRBJ2-5. Germline V gene data show CDR1 as LGHDT and CDR2 as YNNKEL (reference sequence). The CDR3 covers 12 residues. CDR3 region: CASSPVGETQYF.

The chain couples TRBV12-3 or TRBV12-4 to TRBJ1-2; TCRdb gives TRBD1 as the D gene, but with no DNA this cannot be confirmed. CDR3 length: 12 amino acids. The CDR3 reads CASSYAGDGYTF.

J is TRBJ1-1 and V is TRBV6-5. CDR1 and CDR2 from the germline V gene are MNHEY and SVGAGI. The CDR3 consists of 11 residues. CDR3 sequence: CASRGGTEAFF.

The chain joins TRBV6-5 to TRBJ2-6; TCRdb's D call of TRBD1 is untestable without DNA. The CDR3 is 17 amino acids. CDR1 MNHEY and CDR2 SVGAGI come from the germline V gene. CDR3 amino acids: CASSSTDRVAGANVLTF.

This chain links TRBV14 with TRBJ2-1; the D gene TCRdb calls, TRBD2, cannot be checked with no DNA. The germline V gene encodes CDR1 SGHDN and CDR2 FVKESK. The CDR3 contains 20 residues. Here the CDR3 reads CASSGPGLAGVPRPYNEQFF.

This clonotype is deemed medium-sized by its frequency. V usage is TRBV6-2 or TRBV6-3 and J usage is TRBJ2-1; absent DNA, TCRdb's TRBD2 call cannot be checked. In germline, CDR1 is MNHEY, CDR2 SVGEGT. The CDR3 contains 14 residues. CDR3 sequence reads: CASSYGGTRNEQFF.

J is TRBJ2-5 and V is TRBV10-1; lacking DNA, the TRBD2 call made by TCRdb goes unchecked. The CDR3 totals 13 residues. Germline V gene lookup returns CDR1 WNHNN and CDR2 SYGVQD (reference sequence). The CDR3 loop is CATRDREEETQYF.

This clonotype registers medium-sized by frequency. The chain uses TRBV2 and TRBJ2-1; TCRdb selects TRBD1, and the lack of DNA leaves this call unchecked. CDR3 length: 15 residues. Germline V gene sequence: CDR1 SNHLY, CDR2 FYNNEI. The CDR3 here is CASSALAPYNNEQFF.

The chain combines TRBV15 with TRBJ1-5. The germline gives CDR1 LNHNV, CDR2 YYDKDF (reference sequence). The CDR3 runs 15 residues. This CDR3 reads CATSRDRSSAQPQHF.

This clonotype is called medium-sized based on its frequency. The genes are TRBV6-5 and TRBJ1-6; TCRdb's D call, TRBD1, is unchecked because there is no DNA. The CDR3 totals 14 residues. Germline loops: CDR1 MNHEY, CDR2 SVGAGI. CDR3 sequence reads: CASRRQGGNSPLHF.

The chain carries TRBV28 and TRBJ1-3. Germline lookup yields CDR1 MDHEN and CDR2 SYDVKM. This CDR3 region has 11 residues. This chain's CDR3 is CASNGGNTIYF.

This clonotype is classed as medium-sized by frequency. The chain carries TRBV2 and TRBJ1-5. Germline V lookup: CDR1 SNHLY, CDR2 FYNNEI. CDR3 length: 12 amino acids. The CDR3 protein is CASSVGDQPQHF.

The rearrangement joins TRBV9 to TRBJ2-1; TCRdb's assignment of TRBD2 cannot be checked, as there is no DNA. The V gene's germline CDR1 is SGDLS and CDR2 YYNGEE. The CDR3 is 16 residues long. The CDR3 protein is CASSHNKGTSSGEQFF.